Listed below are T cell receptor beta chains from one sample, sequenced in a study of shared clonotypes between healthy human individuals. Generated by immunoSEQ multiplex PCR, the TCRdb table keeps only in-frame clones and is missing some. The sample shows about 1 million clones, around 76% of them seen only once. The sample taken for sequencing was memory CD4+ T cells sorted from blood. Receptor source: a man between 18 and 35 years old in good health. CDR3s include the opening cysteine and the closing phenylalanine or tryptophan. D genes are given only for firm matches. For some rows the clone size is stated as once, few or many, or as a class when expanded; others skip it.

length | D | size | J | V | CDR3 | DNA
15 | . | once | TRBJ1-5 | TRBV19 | CASSRSGVAGQPQHF | TGTGCCAGTAGTAGGTCGGGGGTCGCTGGTCAGCCCCAGCATTTT
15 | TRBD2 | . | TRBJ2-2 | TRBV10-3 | CAINVAGGDTGELFF | TGTGCCATCAACGTAGCGGGAGGCGACACCGGGGAGCTGTTTTTT
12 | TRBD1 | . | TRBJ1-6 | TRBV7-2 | CASSSPGGPLHF | TGTGCCAGCAGCTCCCCAGGGGGACCCCTCCACTTT
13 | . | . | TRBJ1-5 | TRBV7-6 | CASSFNSNQPQHF | TGTGCCAGCAGCTTTAATAGCAATCAGCCCCAGCATTTT
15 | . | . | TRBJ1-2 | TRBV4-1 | CASSQEEQGVGGYTF | TGCGCCAGCAGCCAAGAAGAGCAGGGAGTAGGTGGCTACACCTTC
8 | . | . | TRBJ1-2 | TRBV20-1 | CSAEGYTF | TGCAGTGCCGAAGGCTACACCTTC
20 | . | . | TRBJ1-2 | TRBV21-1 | CASSKPVINPGAWTGRGYTF | TGTGCCAGCAGCAAACCCGTAATAAACCCAGGGGCATGGACTGGTCGCGGCTACACCTTC
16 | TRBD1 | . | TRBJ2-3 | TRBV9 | CASSALRQGRTDTQYF | TGTGCCAGCAGCGCCCTTCGACAGGGCCGCACAGATACGCAGTATTTT
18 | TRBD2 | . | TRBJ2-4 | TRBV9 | CASSVGSGRAVAKNIQYF | TGTGCCAGCAGCGTGGGTAGCGGGAGGGCCGTGGCCAAAAACATTCAGTACTTC
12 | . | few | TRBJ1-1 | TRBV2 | CASRPGNTEAFF | TGTGCCAGTAGACCGGGGAACACTGAAGCTTTCTTT
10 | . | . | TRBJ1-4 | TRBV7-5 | CARSRSEAFF | TGTGCCAGAAGCCGGTCCGAGGCGTTTTTT
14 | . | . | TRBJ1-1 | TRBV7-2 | CASSLQGGNTEAFF | TGTGCCAGCAGCTTACAGGGCGGAAACACTGAAGCTTTCTTT
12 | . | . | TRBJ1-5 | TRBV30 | CAWRQGGQPQHF | TGTGCCTGGAGACAGGGAGGTCAGCCCCAGCATTTT
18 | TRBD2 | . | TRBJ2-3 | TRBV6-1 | CASSDGLAGGRSTDTQYF | TGTGCCAGCAGTGATGGACTAGCGGGGGGGCGCAGCACAGATACGCAGTATTTT
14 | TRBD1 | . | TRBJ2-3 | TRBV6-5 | CASRKGQITDTQYF | TGTGCCAGCAGAAAGGGACAGATCACAGATACGCAGTATTTT
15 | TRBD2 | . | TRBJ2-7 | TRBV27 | CASSPSSLAGVRQYF | TGTGCCAGCAGTCCCTCCAGCCTAGCGGGGGTACGGCAGTACTTC
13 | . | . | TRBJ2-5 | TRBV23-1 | CASSFSRRKTQYF | TGCGCCAGCAGTTTCTCTAGGAGAAAGACCCAGTACTTC
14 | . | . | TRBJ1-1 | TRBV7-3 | CASSFGGDRTEAFF | TGTGCCAGCAGCTTCGGTGGAGATCGGACTGAAGCTTTCTTT
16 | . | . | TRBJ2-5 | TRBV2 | CASSENLGGGLETQYF | TGTGCCAGCAGTGAAAATTTGGGGGGGGGCCTAGAGACCCAGTACTTC
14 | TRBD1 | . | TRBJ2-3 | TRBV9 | CASSRLDRGDTQYF | TGTGCCAGCAGCCGCTTGGACAGGGGAGATACGCAGTATTTT
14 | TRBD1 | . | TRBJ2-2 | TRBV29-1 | CSVPGQLNTGELFF | TGCAGCGTACCGGGACAGTTGAACACCGGGGAGCTGTTTTTT
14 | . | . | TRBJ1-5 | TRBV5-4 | CASSLAGGERAQHF | TGTGCCAGCAGCTTGGCGGGGGGCGAAAGGGCCCAGCATTTT
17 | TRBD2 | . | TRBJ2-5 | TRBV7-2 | CASSLRAAGGVQETQYF | TGTGCCAGCAGCTTACGGGCTGCCGGGGGGGTCCAAGAGACCCAGTACTTC
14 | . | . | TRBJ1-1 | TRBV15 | CATGHRQLNTEAFF | TGTGCCACCGGGCACCGGCAATTGAACACTGAAGCTTTCTTT
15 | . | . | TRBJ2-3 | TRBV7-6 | CASSLLALPTDTQYF | TGTGCCAGCAGCTTATTGGCTCTACCCACAGATACGCAGTATTTT
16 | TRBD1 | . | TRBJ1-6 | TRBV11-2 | CASSFGQGGYNSPLHF | TGTGCCAGCAGCTTCGGACAGGGGGGATATAATTCACCCCTCCACTTT
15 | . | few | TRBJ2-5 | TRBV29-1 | CSVRFGTAAQETQYF | TGCAGCGTTAGATTCGGGACTGCGGCCCAAGAGACCCAGTACTTC
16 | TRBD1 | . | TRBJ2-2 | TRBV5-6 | CASSFSGTGGTGELFF | TGTGCCAGCAGCTTTTCCGGGACAGGGGGCACCGGGGAGCTGTTTTTT
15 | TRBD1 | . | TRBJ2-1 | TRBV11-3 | CASSVQGASYNEQFF | TGTGCCAGCAGCGTACAGGGGGCGTCCTACAATGAGCAGTTCTTC
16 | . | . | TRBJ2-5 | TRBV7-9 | CASSREIQGRGETQYF | TGTGCCAGCAGCCGAGAAATACAGGGGAGGGGAGAGACCCAGTACTTC
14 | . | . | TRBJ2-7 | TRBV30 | CAWSVRARAGEQYF | TGTGCCTGGAGTGTGAGGGCCAGGGCGGGGGAGCAGTACTTC
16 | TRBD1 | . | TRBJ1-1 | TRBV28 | CASSHGWAGGYGEAFF | TGTGCCAGCAGCCACGGGTGGGCAGGGGGTTATGGTGAAGCTTTCTTT
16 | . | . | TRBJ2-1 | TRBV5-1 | CASSLRSGRRDNEQFF | TGCGCCAGCAGCTTGCGAAGCGGACGAAGGGACAATGAGCAGTTCTTC
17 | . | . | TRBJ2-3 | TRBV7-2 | CASSLGVSGWITDTQYF | TGTGCCAGCAGCTTAGGCGTAAGCGGGTGGATCACAGATACGCAGTATTTT
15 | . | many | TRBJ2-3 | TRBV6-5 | CASSYSLAVTDTQYF | TGTGCCAGCAGTTACTCCTTAGCGGTCACAGATACGCAGTATTTT
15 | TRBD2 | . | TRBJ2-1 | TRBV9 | CASSPSGRAVNEQFF | TGTGCCAGCAGCCCCAGCGGGAGGGCCGTAAATGAGCAGTTCTTC
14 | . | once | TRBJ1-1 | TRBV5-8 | CASTPWTENTEAFF | TGTGCCAGCACCCCATGGACTGAGAACACTGAAGCTTTCTTT
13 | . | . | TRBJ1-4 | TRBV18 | CASVQSTNEKLFF | TGTGCCAGCGTACAGTCAACTAATGAAAAACTGTTTTTT
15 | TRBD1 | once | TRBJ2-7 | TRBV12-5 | CASGLSQRDSYEQYF | TGTGCTAGTGGGCTTTCCCAGAGGGACAGCTACGAGCAGTACTTC
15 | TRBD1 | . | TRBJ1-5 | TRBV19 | CASSIAGTGPFPQHF | TGTGCCAGTAGTATCGCGGGGACAGGTCCCTTTCCCCAGCATTTT
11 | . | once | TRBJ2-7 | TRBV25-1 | CASSEWLEQYF | TGTGCCAGCAGTGAATGGCTCGAGCAGTACTTC
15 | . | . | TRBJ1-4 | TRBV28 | CASSLTGGAVEKLFF | TGTGCCAGCAGTTTAACGGGGGGCGCGGTTGAAAAACTGTTTTTT
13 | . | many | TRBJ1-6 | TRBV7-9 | CASSLGGWTPLHF | TGTGCCAGCAGCTTAGGGGGTTGGACACCCCTCCACTTT
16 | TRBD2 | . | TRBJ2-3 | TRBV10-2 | CASSGEAGVSTDTQYF | TGCGCCAGCAGTGGAGAAGCGGGAGTCAGCACAGATACGCAGTATTTT
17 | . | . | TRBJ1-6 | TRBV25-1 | CASRQTSSSSYNSPLHF | TGTGCCAGCAGGCAGACATCCTCCAGCTCCTATAATTCACCCCTCCACTTT